This T cell receptor beta chain is from a study of blood T cell repertoires in COVID-19. Study context: Whether acute or convalescent, the COVID-19 samples came from the United States, Italy and Spain. PBMCs, B-cell-depleted T cells, or T cells were the source of the cDNA or gDNA that made up the material.

Per the original data handling: Estimated nucleated cell counts came from reference gene primer amplification. Produced via immunoSEQ multiplex PCR; TCRdb's table is partial and in-frame only. V and J calls and clone size are copied from that table; D and trimming were computed from the DNA. This sample has about 220,000 clones, with about 80% found just once. This clone was counted between two and nine times. Germline-derived CDR1 and CDR2 are LGHDT and YNNKEL (reference sequence). The V and J ends lost 3 bases and 6 bases respectively, with 11 bases between them. The CDR3 length is 13 residues. The receptor comes from a woman in her thirties or forties with active or convalescent COVID-19. The chain links TRBV3-1 (or the pseudogene TRBV3-2) to TRBJ1-1; D gene ambiguous. The sequencing sample was made of peripheral blood. The DNA for the CDR3 is TGTGCCAGCAGCCATTTTATGGCCCCTGAAGCTTTCTTT. Translation gives CASSHFMAPEAFF.